This T cell receptor beta chain is from a study of shared clonotypes between healthy human individuals. Terminally differentiated effector memory CD45RA+ cells were left out of the naive CD8 fraction, which was CD45RO-negative and positively selected for CCR7. Here immunoSEQ multiplex PCR was the method, and the copy in TCRdb shows in-frame clones only, minus some. The table records under 850,000 clones, 90% to 95% of them present only once. Worth noting for this clone: Its antigen is undetermined.

Overall study findings and caveats: How much donors shared clonotypes was expected to be affected by sequencing depth. On the whole, naive subsets had larger estimated richness than memory subsets had. What rarefaction showed was incomplete sorted-subset sequencing despite large depth.

The clonotype comes from a man younger than 45 in good health. Sequencing used naive CD8+ T cells sorted from blood.

The CDR3: CASSSRPNEQFF. The CDR3 DNA follows: TGTGCCAGCAGCTCAAGGCCCAATGAGCAGTTCTTC. The V gene is TRBV7-8, the J gene TRBJ2-1, with D unclear. V lost 4 bases and J lost 6, with 7 bases in between. The CDR3 has 12 amino acids. Germline V gene sequence: CDR1 SGHVS, CDR2 FQNEAQ.